One sample yielded the 9 T cell receptor beta chains listed below, sequenced in a study of early T cells in non-severe SARS-CoV-2 infection. Each CDR3 protein gets one entry after TCRdb re-called the 5' RACE reads with MiXCR. The table records 55,000 to 65,000 distinct CDR3 sequences, under 12% of them present only once. Sequenced: whole blood. The receptors here all came from an adult who was a healthcare worker with PCR-confirmed SARS-CoV-2 infection or an uninfected control (not recorded which).

The sample holds a few counts of this clonotype. The gene calls are TRBV20-1 and TRBJ2-2; TRBD2 agrees at 8 bases. The CDR3 is 14 residues long. J gave up 3 bases and V 6 bases, and 6 bases lay outside the gene matches. Germline CDR1 is DFQATT and CDR2 is SNEGSKA (reference sequence). The CDR3 coding sequence is TGCAGTGCGACGGCAGCGGGAGACACCGGGGAGCTGTTTTTT. Protein sequence: CSATAAGDTGELFF.

The chain joins TRBV12-3 or TRBV12-4 to TRBJ2-3; 8 bases fit TRBD2. The CDR3 has 16 residues. V dropped 6 bases and J dropped 3; count of bases not matched to a gene: 11. This CDR3 is CASSPGGGAVTDTQYF. As DNA, the CDR3 is TGTGCCAGCAGCCCCGGGGGGGGTGCGGTGACAGATACGCAGTATTTT.

This clonotype has a handful of counts. The chain combines TRBV4-1 with TRBJ2-1; D not resolved. Trimming took off 2 bases at V and 9 bases at J, with 11 bases between the two ends. The CDR3 extends over 13 amino acids. CDR1 MGHRA and CDR2 YSYEKL come from the germline V gene. The CDR3 loop is CASSQSGLGEQFF. As DNA, the CDR3 is TGCGCCAGCAGCCAATCCGGGCTGGGTGAGCAGTTCTTC.

This clonotype has a count of ten or more. This chain uses TRBV20-1 with TRBJ2-1; TRBD2 is a possible D gene (5 bases). The germline V gene has CDR1 DFQATT and CDR2 SNEGSKA (reference sequence). Trimming removed 0 bases at V and 9 bases at J, with 15 bases between. This CDR3 is built from 14 residues. CDR3 bases: TGCAGTGCTAGAGAGGCTAGCCGGACTGGTGAGCAGTTCTTC. It encodes CSAREASRTGEQFF.

At least ten counts were recorded for this clonotype. This chain joins TRBV20-1 and TRBJ2-3; possible D gene TRBD2, 5 bases. Looked up from germline, CDR1 is DFQATT and CDR2 is SNEGSKA (reference sequence). Trimming cost V 4 bases and J 0 bases, with 14 bases left between them. The CDR3 consists of 15 residues. The CDR3 reads CSATSSSSSTDTQYF. The CDR3 DNA reads as TGCAGTGCTACTAGCTCGAGTAGTAGCACAGATACGCAGTATTTT.

This clonotype turned up a few times. The V call is TRBV5-4, the J call TRBJ2-7; 9 bases are a match to TRBD1. Germline V gene data show CDR1 as SGHNT and CDR2 as YYREEE (reference sequence). The CDR3 contains 15 residues. J was trimmed by 3 bases and V by 2 bases; bases with no gene match: 6. The CDR3 protein is CASSFSTGGLYEQYF. The CDR3 DNA sequence: TGTGCCAGCAGCTTTAGTACAGGGGGCCTCTACGAGCAGTACTTC.

On this clonotype: The junction does not match germline at one end; this may be a read error. The chain employs TRBV29-1 and TRBJ1-2; 7 bases agree with TRBD1. In germline, CDR1 is SQVTM, CDR2 ANQGSEA. The CDR3 has 14 residues. Written as DNA, the CDR3 is TGCAGCGTCGAAGGCCCAGGGGGAAACTATGGCTACACCTTC. Protein: CSVEGPGGNYGYTF.

The chain uses TRBV6-1 and TRBJ1-1; tentatively, D is TRBD1 (6 bases). This CDR3 is 14 amino acids long. From germline, CDR1 is MNHNS and CDR2 SASEGT. V was cut by 4 bases and J by 6 bases, with 15 bases left in between. This CDR3 reads CASSVRGRMAEAFF. CDR3 sequence (DNA): TGTGCCAGCAGTGTCCGGGGGCGTATGGCTGAAGCTTTCTTT.

The table lists this clonotype with many counts. This chain links TRBV7-6 with TRBJ2-7; maybe TRBD1 (6 bases). This CDR3 region has 13 residues. CDR1 is SGHVS and CDR2 is FNYEAQ in the germline V gene. Trimming left V 6 bases short and J 2 bases short, with 11 bases between. The CDR3 is CASSQGPAYEQYF. CDR3 DNA sequence: TGTGCCAGCAGTCAGGGGCCGGCCTACGAGCAGTACTTC.